The T cell receptor beta chain under discussion was sequenced for a study of T cells in Graves' hyperthyroidism and ophthalmopathy. V was clipped by 4 bases and J by 7 bases; unmatched bases: 12. This CDR3 comprises 16 residues. Germline CDR1 is SGHRS and CDR2 is YFSETQ. This clonotype was recorded many times. Amplified TCR beta CDR3 regions came from RNA transcripts. HTBI primers were employed in a first-round RT-PCR of the TCR CDR3. TCRdb itself ran the multiplex PCR reads through MiXCR, one entry per CDR3 protein. Of hundreds of thousands of distinct CDR3 sequences in the sample, more than 12% were seen once.

The TCR originated in a woman between 45 and 65 years old with Graves' ophthalmopathy. Source material: blood. The chain joins TRBV5-1 to TRBJ2-1; TRBD2 matches 9 bases. The CDR3 DNA reads TGCGCCAGCAGCGCACGGGTAGCGGGAGATAGTAATGAGCAGTTCTTC. This sequence encodes CASSARVAGDSNEQFF.